Sequencing of this TCR beta chain was carried out in a study of blood T cells in healthy people across ages. General study findings and limits: The unsorted PBMCs prevented any conclusive comparison of naive versus antigen-experienced cells. A greater number of naive CD4+ cells and higher diversity distinguished long-lived donors from aged donors. TCR beta diversity per million T cells fell roughly linearly with age.

The CDR3 has 21 amino acids. Losses at the gene ends were 2 bases for V and 2 bases for J; bases not matched to a gene: 22. Germline assignment: CDR1 SGHAT and CDR2 FQDESV (reference sequence). With regard to this clonotype: Its antigen is unidentified.

For the second PCR, which ran for 7 to 11 cycles, a sample-barcoded 5' primer and a J-beta primer mix were used. TCRdb re-called the 5' RACE reads through MiXCR, storing one row per CDR3 protein. The repertoire holds over a million distinct CDR3 sequences, around 27% seen once, with about 0.69% in the top ten. The same specimen was also included in a second study, on T cells of mothers and their children. That study reports: RNA that had been extracted went wholly into cDNA synthesis, at roughly 1.5 ug per 15 ul.

The sequencing input was blood. The clonotype was recovered from a girl aged 2 to 9 in good health. The gene calls are TRBV11-1 and TRBJ2-7, with 9 bases fitting TRBD2. The CDR3 loop reads CASSLSWPRLAGEGTTYEQYF. The CDR3 DNA reads TGTGCCAGCAGCTTAAGTTGGCCAAGGTTAGCGGGAGAAGGAACGACCTACGAGCAGTACTTC. Drawing the rest from reference TRBV11-1 and TRBJ2-7, the complete variable domain is EAEVAQSPRYKITEKSQAVAFWCDPISGHATLYWYRQILGQGPELLVQFQDESVVDDSQLPKDRFSAERLKGVDSTLKIQPAELGDSAMYLCASSLSWPRLAGEGTTYEQYFGPGTRLTVT.